The 12 T cell receptor beta chains presented below share a single source sample, sequenced in a study. TCRdb reanalysed the RT-PCR reads using MiXCR and keeps one entry per CDR3 protein. The profile shows about 680,000 distinct CDR3 sequences, 12% to 15% of them singletons. Source material: memory CD4+ T cells from blood. All receptors come from a female donor in good health, serving as a healthy control.

This clonotype was counted a few times. The chain joins TRBV2 to TRBJ2-3; no clear D gene. V was cut by 6 bases and J by 1 base, with 8 bases left in between. Germline loops: CDR1 SNHLY, CDR2 FYNNEI. The CDR3 is 13 residues long. This chain's CDR3 is CASRDRGTDTQYF. CDR3 DNA sequence: TGTGCCAGCAGGGATAGGGGCACAGATACGCAGTATTTT. The full variable domain, with the rest looked up from reference TRBV2 and TRBJ2-3, is EPEVTQTPSHQVTQMGQEVILRCVPISNHLYFYWYRQILGQKVEFLVSFYNNEISEKSEIFDDQFSVERPDGSNFTLKIRSTKLEDSAMYFCASRDRGTDTQYFGPGTRLTVL.

This clonotype came up many times. This clone may be a read error of a much larger clone one base away. V and J are TRBV5-5 and TRBJ2-3; no definite D call. Trimming took off 4 bases at V and 2 bases at J, with 5 bases between the two ends. The length of the CDR3 is 12 residues. CDR1 is SGHKS, CDR2 YYEKEE, per germline (reference sequence). In DNA form, the CDR3 reads TGTGCCAGCAGCCCCATCACAGATACGCAGTATTTT. This encodes CASSPITDTQYF.

This clonotype was observed a few times. The V call is TRBV10-3, the J call TRBJ1-4, with 11 bases lining up with TRBD1. V was pared by 0 bases and J by 12 bases, with 6 bases of the junction left unmatched. Germline CDR1 is ENHRY and CDR2 is SYGVKD. There are 15 residues in the CDR3. CDR3 DNA sequence: TGTGCCATCAGTGAGTCGTGGACAGGGGGCCGGGAACTGTTTTTT. Protein product: CAISESWTGGRELFF.

The CDR3 reads CAISEQGSEQPQHF. The CDR3 DNA reads as TGTGCCATCAGTGAACAGGGTTCGGAACAGCCCCAGCATTTT. The rearrangement links TRBV10-3 to TRBJ1-5, with D perhaps TRBD1 (6 bases). The germline CDR1 and CDR2 sequences are ENHRY and SYGVKD. This CDR3 comprises 14 residues. V gave up 3 bases and J gave up 7 bases, with 13 bases separating them.

V is TRBV5-1 and J is TRBJ1-1; D is perhaps TRBD1 (5 bases). Per the germline V gene, CDR1 is SGHRS and CDR2 is YFSETQ. Trimming took off 3 bases at V and 0 bases at J, with 18 bases between the two ends. This CDR3 is 17 amino acids long. Here the CDR3 reads CASSSGVGRNLNTEAFF. The CDR3 DNA reads as TGCGCCAGCAGCTCGGGGGTGGGCAGAAACTTGAACACTGAAGCTTTCTTT.

This clonotype was counted only a few times. The V and J genes are TRBV7-2 and TRBJ2-2, with D possibly TRBD1 on 6 matching bases. V was clipped by 5 bases and J by 2 bases, with 12 bases between them. CDR1 SGHTA and CDR2 FQGNSA come from the germline V gene. The CDR3 loop spans 15 amino acids. The CDR3 DNA sequence: TGTGCCAGCAGCCCAGTACAGGGAAACACCGGGGAGCTGTTTTTT. Residues: CASSPVQGNTGELFF.

The sample holds many counts of this clonotype. This chain links TRBV5-1 with TRBJ2-1, with no clear D. V gave up 3 bases and J gave up 4 bases, with 11 bases separating them. The CDR3 consists of 14 residues. Germline V gene lookup returns CDR1 SGHRS and CDR2 YFSETQ. The CDR3 protein is CASSYLPSYNEQFF. Here the CDR3 DNA reads TGCGCCAGCAGCTACCTCCCATCATACAATGAGCAGTTCTTC.

This chain uses TRBV18 with TRBJ1-3; 12 bases are shared with TRBD1. Looked up from germline, CDR1 is KGHSH and CDR2 is LQKENI. The V gene end was trimmed by 3 bases and the J gene end by 8 bases; junction bases not matched to a gene: 5. The CDR3 length is 15 residues. CDR3 loop: CASSPSGTGGYTIYF. The CDR3 DNA follows: TGTGCCAGCTCACCTTCCGGGACAGGGGGCTACACCATATATTTT.

The V call is TRBV27, the J call TRBJ2-7, with no clear D. V lost 5 bases to trimming and J lost 7 bases, with 18 bases between them. The CDR3 runs to 14 residues. CDR1 MNHEY and CDR2 SMNVEV come from the germline V gene (reference sequence). The CDR3 protein is CASSPLGNLREQYF. CDR3 DNA sequence: TGTGCCAGCAGTCCCCTTGGGAACCTGAGGGAGCAGTACTTC.

V is TRBV20-1 and J is TRBJ1-5; D ambiguous. V shed 3 bases and J shed 4 bases, with 13 bases lying between them. Germline V lookup: CDR1 DFQATT, CDR2 SNEGSKA (reference sequence). The CDR3 runs 14 residues. The CDR3 is CSASPGLRNQPQHF. Written as DNA, the CDR3 is TGCAGTGCTAGTCCCGGCCTCCGTAATCAGCCCCAGCATTTT.

This chain links TRBV7-2 with TRBJ2-7; TRBD1 matches 9 bases. From germline, CDR1 is SGHTA and CDR2 FQGNSA. The V gene end was trimmed by 3 bases and the J gene end by 3 bases; junction bases not matched to a gene: 6. This CDR3 spans 15 amino acids. For the CDR3, the DNA is TGTGCCAGCAGCTTCACAGGGGGCCAAAACTACGAGCAGTACTTC. Protein sequence: CASSFTGGQNYEQYF.

There are a few counts of this clonotype. The genes are TRBV27 and TRBJ1-1; 9 positions agree with TRBD1. Germline CDR1 reads MNHEY; CDR2 reads SMNVEV (reference sequence). The junction had 13 bases not matched to a gene; V was cut back by 6 bases and J by 5 bases. The CDR3 is 16 amino acids. The CDR3 protein is CASSPRMGQGGTEAFF. As DNA, the CDR3 is TGTGCCAGCAGCCCCCGGATGGGACAGGGTGGTACTGAAGCTTTCTTT.